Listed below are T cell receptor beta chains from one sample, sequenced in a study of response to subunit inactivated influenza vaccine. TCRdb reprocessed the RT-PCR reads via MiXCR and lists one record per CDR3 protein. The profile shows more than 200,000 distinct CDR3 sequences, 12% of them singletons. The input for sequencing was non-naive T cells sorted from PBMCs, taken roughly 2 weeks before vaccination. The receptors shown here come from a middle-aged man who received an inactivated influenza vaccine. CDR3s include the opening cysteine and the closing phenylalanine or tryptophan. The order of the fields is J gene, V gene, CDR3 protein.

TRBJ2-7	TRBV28	CASSRKIYEQYF
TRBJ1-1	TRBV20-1	CSAAHRDQKAFF
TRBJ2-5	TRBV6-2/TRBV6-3	CASRRDGAQETQYF
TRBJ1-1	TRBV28	CASTPPSRAGEAFF
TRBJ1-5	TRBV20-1	CSAQGADSNQPQHF
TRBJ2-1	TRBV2	CASSYSPVVGVYNEQFF
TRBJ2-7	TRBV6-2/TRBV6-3	CASVLQGYEQYF
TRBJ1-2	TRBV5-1	CASSREDGNYGYTF
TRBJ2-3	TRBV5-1	CASSGLPSGVSTDTQYF
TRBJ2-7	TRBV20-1	CSARDLAGKYEQYF
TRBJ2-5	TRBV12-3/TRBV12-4	CASSSGGRAGETQYF
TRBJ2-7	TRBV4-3	CASSQTTAGIHEQYF
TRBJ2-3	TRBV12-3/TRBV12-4	CASSRPGGDQYF
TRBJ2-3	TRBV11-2	CASSPRQFRGDTQYF
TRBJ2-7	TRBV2	CASKTSGSSYEQYF
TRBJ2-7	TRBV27	CASSPLGEGVSYEQYF
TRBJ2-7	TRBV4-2	CASSQDNWEQYF
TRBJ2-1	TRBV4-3	CASSPGGVGHNEQFF
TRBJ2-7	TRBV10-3	CAISGGTGLSYEQYF
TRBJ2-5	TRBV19	CASSQHGDSQETQYF
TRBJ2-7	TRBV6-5	CASSYSTQGGQGLYEQYF
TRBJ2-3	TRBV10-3	CAIGEAGGGGNTQYF
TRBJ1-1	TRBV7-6	CASSLTQATEAFF
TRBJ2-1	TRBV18	CASSPPGLRGEQFF